The 20 T cell receptor beta chains listed next were all sequenced from one sample in a study of shared clonotypes between healthy human individuals. TCRdb's table, derived via immunoSEQ multiplex PCR, lists solely in-frame clones and lacks some. The sample has about 380,000 clones; 90% to 97% are singletons. The sample consisted of memory CD8+ T cells sorted from blood. This sample's subset: CD45RO+ cells pooled with CCR7-negative TemRA cells. These receptors were obtained from a man under 40 in good health.

V gene TRBV28 combines with J gene TRBJ1-5, with TRBD1 as a possible D gene (5 bases). Germline V lookup: CDR1 MDHEN, CDR2 SYDVKM. The CDR3 has 15 amino acids. The V end lost 1 base, the J end lost 4 bases, and 11 bases lay between the germline ends. The CDR3 is CASSLYRRANQPQHF. CDR3 bases: TGTGCCAGCAGTTTATATCGCAGGGCTAATCAGCCCCAGCATTTT.

CDR3 sequence: CAISESGGLAGLLQYF. In nucleotides, the CDR3 is TGTGCCATCAGTGAGTCCGGGGGACTAGCGGGATTATTGCAGTACTTC. J is TRBJ2-7 and V is TRBV10-3; 13 bases are shared with TRBD2. V lost 0 bases to trimming and J lost 9 bases; unmatched junction nucleotides: 8. CDR3 length: 16 residues. Germline V gene sequence: CDR1 ENHRY, CDR2 SYGVKD.

The chain combines TRBV9 with TRBJ1-2, with D possibly being TRBD1 (5 bases). The CDR3 is 15 amino acids. V gave up 4 bases and J gave up 4 bases, with 17 bases separating them. Germline-derived CDR1 and CDR2 are SGDLS and YYNGEE. In DNA, the CDR3 is TGTGCCAGCAGCCCTCAGATGTATGACAGCTATGGCTACACCTTC. This gives the protein CASSPQMYDSYGYTF.

Only one count was recorded for this clone. This sequence joins TRBV2 and TRBJ2-7, with TRBD2 matching over 7 bases. V dropped 10 bases and J dropped 2; count of bases not matched to a gene: 14. Germline loops: CDR1 SNHLY, CDR2 FYNNEI. This CDR3 region has 15 residues. This CDR3 reads CATTPAGETPYEQYF. The CDR3 bases are TGTGCCACCACCCCCGCGGGAGAGACGCCCTACGAGCAGTACTTC.

This clone was counted once. Other DNA variants within this sample encode the same CDR3. The chain employs TRBV11-2 and TRBJ2-7; no firm D call. The V end was cut by 2 bases, the J end by 4 bases, with 6 bases between. CDR3 size: 12 residues. CDR1 and CDR2 (germline): SGHAT, FQNNGV. The CDR3 coding sequence is TGTGCCAGCAGCTTAAATCTGTACGAGCAGTACTTC. Protein sequence: CASSLNLYEQYF.

This chain uses TRBV7-2 with TRBJ2-7; 8 positions match TRBD1. The CDR3 has 14 amino acids. The trim removed 5 bases at V and 4 bases at J, leaving 7 bases unmatched. Germline CDR1 SGHTA, CDR2 FQGNSA. CDR3 residues: CASSLTRGRYEQYF. The CDR3 DNA sequence: TGTGCCAGCAGCCTCACCAGGGGGCGGTACGAGCAGTACTTC. Full variable domain (remainder filled in from reference TRBV7-2 and TRBJ2-7): GAGVSQSPSNKVTEKGKDVELRCDPISGHTALYWYRQSLGQGLEFLIYFQGNSAPDKSGLPSDRFSAERTGGSVSTLTIQRTQQEDSAVYLCASSLTRGRYEQYFGPGTRLTVT.

This chain joins TRBV5-6 and TRBJ2-3, with 13 bases identical to TRBD2. This CDR3 region has 17 residues. The ends lost 3 bases at V and 7 bases at J; junction bases unmatched: 11. CDR1 and CDR2 (germline): SGHDT, YYEEEE. DNA of the CDR3: TGTGCCAGCAGCTCCCCACACTGGACTAGCGGGAGATATACGCAGTATTTT. Translation: CASSSPHWTSGRYTQYF.

This rearrangement joins TRBV19 to TRBJ2-3; D may match TRBD1 or TRBD2 (6 bases each). CDR3 length: 15 amino acids. Germline assignment: CDR1 LNHDA and CDR2 SQIVND (reference sequence). V lost 6 bases and J lost 11, with 24 bases in between. For the CDR3, the DNA is TGTGCCAGTAGACGGGGGAGGACAGTCGGATCCCAGCAGTATTTT. Translation gives CASRRGRTVGSQQYF.

The chain is built from TRBV9 and TRBJ2-2; 11 nucleotides agree with TRBD2. The CDR3 extends over 14 amino acids. The V gene end was trimmed by 4 bases and the J gene end by 7 bases; junction bases not matched to a gene: 3. From germline, CDR1 is SGDLS and CDR2 YYNGEE. The CDR3 reads CASSYGLAGGELFF. CDR3 in DNA: TGTGCCAGCAGCTACGGACTAGCGGGCGGGGAGCTGTTTTTT.

The chain is built from TRBV6-1 and TRBJ2-7; no clear D. CDR1 is MNHNS, CDR2 SASEGT, per germline. This CDR3 spans 16 amino acids. The V end lost 2 bases, the J end lost 0 bases, and 14 bases lay between the germline ends. This CDR3 reads CASSERATGNSYEQYF. Written as DNA, the CDR3 is TGTGCCAGCAGTGAAAGGGCTACGGGTAACTCCTACGAGCAGTACTTC.

The V call is TRBV15, the J call TRBJ2-7; perhaps TRBD1 as D (5 bases). V was clipped by 4 bases and J by 3 bases, with 16 bases between them. This CDR3 has 15 amino acids. CDR1 is LNHNV and CDR2 is YYDKDF in the germline V gene (reference sequence). In nucleotides, the CDR3 is TGTGCCACCAGCATAAAGAACCAGGGTCGCTACGAGCAGTACTTC. Amino acid sequence: CATSIKNQGRYEQYF.

This clone was observed a handful of times. The same CDR3 arises from other DNA sequences in this sample as well. The V gene is TRBV7-9, the J gene TRBJ2-7, with D uncertain. Germline values: CDR1 SEHNR, CDR2 FQNEAQ (reference sequence). Trimming took off 0 bases at V and 0 bases at J, with 6 bases between the two ends. The CDR3 runs to 14 residues. This CDR3 reads CASSLAGSSYEQYF. CDR3 nucleotide sequence: TGTGCCAGCAGCTTAGCGGGTAGCTCCTACGAGCAGTACTTC.

The J gene is TRBJ2-7, the V gene TRBV29-1; 7 nucleotides match TRBD2. This CDR3 spans 14 amino acids. CDR1 is SQVTM and CDR2 is ANQGSEA in the germline V gene. CDR3 amino acids: CSALSGTGAYEQYF. The CDR3 bases are TGCAGTGCCCTAAGCGGGACTGGGGCCTACGAGCAGTACTTC.

CDR3 residues: CASSLGALSTDTQYF. The CDR3 bases are TGTGCCAGCAGCTTGGGAGCGCTTAGCACAGATACGCAGTATTTT. The chain is built from TRBV7-9 and TRBJ2-3; the D gene is possibly TRBD2 (5 bases). The CDR3 is 15 amino acids. V was cut by 3 bases and J by 0 bases, with 10 bases left in between. Germline V CDR1 and CDR2: SEHNR, FQNEAQ (reference sequence).

The genes are TRBV10-3 and TRBJ2-5; a weak D match, TRBD1 (7 bases). This CDR3 has 16 residues. Germline V gives CDR1 ENHRY, CDR2 SYGVKD. V lost 3 bases to trimming and J lost 0 bases, with 14 bases between them. This chain's CDR3 is CAISDTRGAYQETQYF. CDR3 in DNA: TGTGCCATCAGTGACACCAGGGGGGCGTACCAAGAGACCCAGTACTTC.

The V call is TRBV9, the J call TRBJ2-7; 10 bases are a match to TRBD2. Germline-derived CDR1 and CDR2 are SGDLS and YYNGEE. This CDR3 has 15 amino acids. J gave up 2 bases and V 0 bases, and 2 bases lay outside the gene matches. DNA for the CDR3: TGTGCCAGCAGCGTAGAAGCGGGAGGGCCCTACGAGCAGTACTTC. It encodes CASSVEAGGPYEQYF.

This chain links TRBV6-5 with TRBJ2-7; D is ambiguous. The CDR3 sequence is 15 residues long. V dropped 0 bases and J dropped 2 bases, with 11 bases sitting between them. Germline V gives CDR1 MNHEY, CDR2 SVGAGI. Here the CDR3 reads CASSYSSVPPYEQYF. The DNA of the CDR3 is TGTGCCAGCAGTTACTCCTCGGTGCCACCCTACGAGCAGTACTTC.

Turning to this clone: This sample includes further DNA sequences coding for the same CDR3. The chain carries TRBV19 and TRBJ2-1, with D hard to call. The V and J ends lost 5 bases and 0 bases respectively, with 5 bases between them. The CDR3 loop spans 13 amino acids. Germline V CDR1 and CDR2: LNHDA, SQIVND (reference sequence). The CDR3 spells CASSGSSYNEQFF. CDR3 coding DNA: TGTGCCAGTAGTGGCAGCTCCTACAATGAGCAGTTCTTC.

The chain recombines TRBV5-4 with TRBJ1-3; D gene ambiguous. Germline V gene sequence: CDR1 SGHNT, CDR2 YYREEE (reference sequence). V was cut by 4 bases and J by 6 bases, with 11 bases left in between. The CDR3 runs 13 residues. CDR3 protein: CASSRTTSNTIYF. CDR3 nucleotides: TGTGCCAGCAGCCGTACTACTTCAAACACCATATATTTT.

The rearrangement links TRBV14 to TRBJ2-1; TRBD2 matches at 14 bases. The germline CDR1 and CDR2 sequences are SGHDN and FVKESK. CDR3 size: 20 residues. The V segment lost 0 bases and the J segment 0 bases; nucleotides outside the gene matches: 7. The CDR3 coding sequence is TGTGCCAGCAGCCAAGATGCTCGGACTAGCGGGAGGCTCTCCTACAATGAGCAGTTCTTC. It encodes CASSQDARTSGRLSYNEQFF.